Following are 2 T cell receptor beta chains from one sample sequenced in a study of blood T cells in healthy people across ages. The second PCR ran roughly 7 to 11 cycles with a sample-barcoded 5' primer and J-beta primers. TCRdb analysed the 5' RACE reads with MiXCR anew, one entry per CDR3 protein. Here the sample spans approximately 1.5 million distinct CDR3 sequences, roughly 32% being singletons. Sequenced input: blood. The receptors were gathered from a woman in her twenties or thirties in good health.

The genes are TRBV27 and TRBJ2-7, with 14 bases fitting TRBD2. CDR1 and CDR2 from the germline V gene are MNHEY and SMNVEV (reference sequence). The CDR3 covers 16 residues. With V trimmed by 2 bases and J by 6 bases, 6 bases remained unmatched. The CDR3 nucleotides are TGTGCCAGCAGTTTAGGGGGGACTAGCGGGAGTGGCGAGCAGTACTTC. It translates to CASSLGGTSGSGEQYF.

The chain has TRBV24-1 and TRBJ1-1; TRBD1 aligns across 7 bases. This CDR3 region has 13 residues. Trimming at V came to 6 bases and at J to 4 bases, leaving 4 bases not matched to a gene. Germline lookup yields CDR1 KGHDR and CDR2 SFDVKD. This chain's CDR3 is CATSLQGTTEAFF. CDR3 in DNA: TGTGCCACCAGTTTACAGGGGACCACTGAAGCTTTCTTT.